This T cell receptor (beta chain) is drawn from a study of naive and memory T cell subsets. Study observations and caveats: Activation and differentiation may alter RNA-based TCR counts. A few larger clonotypes appeared in naive repertoires, especially CD8, possibly memory cells re-expressing CD45RA.

CDR1 is SGHRS, CDR2 YFSETQ, per germline. Trimming stripped 4 bases from V and 2 bases from J, with 16 bases between. The CDR3 sequence is 16 residues long. The beta constant-region primer was an equimolar mix of two oligonucleotides covering TRBC1 and TRBC2. Nested alpha and beta constant-region primers with the SP2 primer drove four PCR rounds on ligated cDNA. The cDNA 3' end received a ligated single-stranded oligonucleotide carrying the SP2 primer and a 12-nucleotide UMI. A single record per CDR3 protein comes from TCRdb applying MiXCR to the UMI-ligation and nested PCR reads. Of more than 95,000 distinct CDR3 sequences listed, 14% are singletons. Overnight CMV lysate stimulation of fresh PBMCs defined donor CMV status by CD4+ IFNgamma. Four subsets defined by CD45RA and CD27 were sorted after CD3, CD4, CD8 and live/dead staining. This clonotype was counted between two and nine times. Its cognate antigen is unknown.

Sequencing was performed on naive CD8+ T cells from blood. The genes are TRBV5-1 and TRBJ2-1, with D perhaps matching TRBD1 (5 bases). This clonotype originated in a human donor in good health. CDR3 nucleotides: TGCGCCAGCAGCCTAGACAGCGTACCTCCCTACAATGAGCAGTTCTTC. Protein product: CASSLDSVPPYNEQFF.